The T cell receptor (beta chain) under discussion was sequenced for a study of T cells in women clearing cervical HPV infection. The table came from immunoSEQ multiplex PCR; TCRdb's copy has only in-frame clones and leaves some out. This table lists over 45,000 clones. This CDR3 has 13 residues. The V end lost 0 bases, the J end lost 2 bases, and 5 bases lay between the germline ends. Germline lookup yields CDR1 SGHRS and CDR2 YFSETQ. To note about this clone: The read finishes 3 residues shy of the CDR3 end, and the germline J gene is used to complete it.

This TCR was recovered from a woman aged 18 to 75 with a cervical HPV16 infection that either progressed to CIN3+ or cleared (not recorded which). The chain joins TRBV5-1 to TRBJ2-5, with D possibly being TRBD1 (5 bases). Sequenced sample: blood buffy coat. The chain's CDR3 is CASSLGQQETQYF. The DNA read from the CDR3 is TGCGCCAGCAGCTTGGGACAGCAAGAGACC.